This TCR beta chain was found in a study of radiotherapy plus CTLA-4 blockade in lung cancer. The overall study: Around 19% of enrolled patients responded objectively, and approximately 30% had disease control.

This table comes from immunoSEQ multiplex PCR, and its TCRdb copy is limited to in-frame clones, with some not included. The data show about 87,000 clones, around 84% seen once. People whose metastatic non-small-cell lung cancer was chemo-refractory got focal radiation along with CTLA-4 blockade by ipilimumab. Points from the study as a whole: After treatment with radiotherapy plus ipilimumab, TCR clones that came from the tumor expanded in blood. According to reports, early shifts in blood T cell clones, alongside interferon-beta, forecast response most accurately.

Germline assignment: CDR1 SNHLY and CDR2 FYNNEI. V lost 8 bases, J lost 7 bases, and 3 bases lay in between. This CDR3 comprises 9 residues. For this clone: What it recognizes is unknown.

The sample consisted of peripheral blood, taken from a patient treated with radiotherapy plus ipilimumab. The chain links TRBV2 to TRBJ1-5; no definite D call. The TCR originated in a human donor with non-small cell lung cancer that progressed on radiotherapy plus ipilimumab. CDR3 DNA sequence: TGTGCCAGCGGCCAGCCCCAGCATTTT. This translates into CASGQPQHF. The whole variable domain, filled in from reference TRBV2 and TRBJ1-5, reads EPEVTQTPSHQVTQMGQEVILRCVPISNHLYFYWYRQILGQKVEFLVSFYNNEISEKSEIFDDQFSVERPDGSNFTLKIRSTKLEDSAMYFCASGQPQHFGDGTRLSIL.